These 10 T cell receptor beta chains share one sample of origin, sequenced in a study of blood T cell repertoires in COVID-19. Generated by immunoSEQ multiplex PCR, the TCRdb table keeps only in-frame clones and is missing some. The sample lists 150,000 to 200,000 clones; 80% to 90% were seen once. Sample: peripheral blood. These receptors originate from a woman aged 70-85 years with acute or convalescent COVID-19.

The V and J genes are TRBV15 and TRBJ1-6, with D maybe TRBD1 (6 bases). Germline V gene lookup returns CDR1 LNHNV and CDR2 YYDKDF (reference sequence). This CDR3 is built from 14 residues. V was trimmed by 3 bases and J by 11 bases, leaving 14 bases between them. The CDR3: CATSRGRGTTPLHF. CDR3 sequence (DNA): TGTGCCACCAGCAGGGGTCGAGGGACAACACCCCTCCACTTT. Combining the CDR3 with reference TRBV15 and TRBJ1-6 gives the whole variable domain DAMVIQNPRYQVTQFGKPVTLSCSQTLNHNVMYWYQQKSSQAPKLLFHYYDKDFNNEADTPDNFQSRRPNTSFCFLDIRSPGLGDTAMYLCATSRGRGTTPLHFGNGTRLTVT.

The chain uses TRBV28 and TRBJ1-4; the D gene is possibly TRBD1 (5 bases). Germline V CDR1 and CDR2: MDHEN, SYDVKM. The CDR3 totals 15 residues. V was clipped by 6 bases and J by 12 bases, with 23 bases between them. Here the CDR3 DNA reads TGTGCCAGCAGCGAAGGGAGGACACGTAGTAAAGAACTGTTTTTT. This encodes CASSEGRTRSKELFF.

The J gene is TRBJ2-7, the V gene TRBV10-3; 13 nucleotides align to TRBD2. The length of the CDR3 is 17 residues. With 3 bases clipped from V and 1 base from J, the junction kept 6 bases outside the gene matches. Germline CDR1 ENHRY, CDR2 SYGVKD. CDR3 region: CAISDPGLAGPSYEQYF. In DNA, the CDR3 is TGTGCCATCAGTGATCCGGGACTAGCGGGGCCTTCCTACGAGCAGTACTTC.

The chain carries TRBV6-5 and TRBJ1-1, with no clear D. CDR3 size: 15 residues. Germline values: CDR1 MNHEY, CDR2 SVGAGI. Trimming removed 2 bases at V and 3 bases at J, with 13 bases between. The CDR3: CASSYAARLDTEAFF. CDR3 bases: TGTGCCAGCAGTTACGCAGCCAGGTTGGACACTGAAGCTTTCTTT.

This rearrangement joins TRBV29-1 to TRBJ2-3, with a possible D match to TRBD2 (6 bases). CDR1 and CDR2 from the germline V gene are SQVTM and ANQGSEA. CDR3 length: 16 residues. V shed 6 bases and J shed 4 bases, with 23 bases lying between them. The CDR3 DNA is TGCAGCGTACACCCTTTGTGGGGAGGTAGGGCAGATACGCAGTATTTT. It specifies CSVHPLWGGRADTQYF.

CDR3 coding DNA: TGTGCCACCGCACTAGCGGGAGGGCCGGATGAGCAGTTCTTC. Amino acids: CATALAGGPDEQFF. This chain connects TRBV24-1 to TRBJ2-1, with 13 bases matching TRBD2. With 9 bases clipped from V and 8 bases from J, the junction kept 6 bases outside the gene matches. Germline V gene sequence: CDR1 KGHDR, CDR2 SFDVKD. This CDR3 has 14 residues.

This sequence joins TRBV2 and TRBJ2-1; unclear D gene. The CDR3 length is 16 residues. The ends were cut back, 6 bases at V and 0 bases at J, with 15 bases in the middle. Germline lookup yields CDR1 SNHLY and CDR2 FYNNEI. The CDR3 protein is CASRAQEVSSYNEQFF. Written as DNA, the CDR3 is TGTGCCAGCAGGGCCCAAGAGGTCTCCTCCTACAATGAGCAGTTCTTC.

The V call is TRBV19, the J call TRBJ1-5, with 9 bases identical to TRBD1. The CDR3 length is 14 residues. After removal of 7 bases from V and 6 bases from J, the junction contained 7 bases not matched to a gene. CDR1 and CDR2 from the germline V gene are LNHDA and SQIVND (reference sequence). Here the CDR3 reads CASKPGQGGQPQHF. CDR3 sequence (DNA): TGTGCCAGTAAACCGGGACAGGGAGGTCAGCCCCAGCATTTT.

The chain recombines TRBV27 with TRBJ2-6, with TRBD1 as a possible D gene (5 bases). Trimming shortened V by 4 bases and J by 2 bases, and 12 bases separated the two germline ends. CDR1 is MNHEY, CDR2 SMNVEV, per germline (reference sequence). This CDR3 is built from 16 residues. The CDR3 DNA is TGTGCCAGCAGTTCCATCACAGGTGCTGGGGCCAACGTCCTGACTTTC. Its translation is CASSSITGAGANVLTF.

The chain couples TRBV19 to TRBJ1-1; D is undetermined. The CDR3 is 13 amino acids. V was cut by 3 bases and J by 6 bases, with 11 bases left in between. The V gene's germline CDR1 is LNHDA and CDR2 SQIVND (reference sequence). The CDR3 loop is CASSMVPEAEAFF. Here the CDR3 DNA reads TGTGCCAGTAGTATGGTTCCAGAGGCTGAAGCTTTCTTT. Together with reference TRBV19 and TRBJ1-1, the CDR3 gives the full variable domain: DGGITQSPKYLFRKEGQNVTLSCEQNLNHDAMYWYRQDPGQGLRLIYYSQIVNDFQKGDIAEGYSVSREKKESFPLTVTSAQKNPTAFYLCASSMVPEAEAFFGQGTRLTVV.